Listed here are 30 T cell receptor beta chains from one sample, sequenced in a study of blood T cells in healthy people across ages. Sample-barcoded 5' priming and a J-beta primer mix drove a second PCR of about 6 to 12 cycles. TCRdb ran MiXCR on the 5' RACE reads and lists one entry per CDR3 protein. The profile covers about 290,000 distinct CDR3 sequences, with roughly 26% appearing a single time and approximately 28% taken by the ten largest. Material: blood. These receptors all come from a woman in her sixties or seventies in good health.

In nucleotides, the CDR3 is TGTGCCAGCAGCTCGACTAGCGGGGGTTACAATGAGCAGTTCTTC. Its translation is CASSSTSGGYNEQFF. The chain recombines TRBV5-5 with TRBJ2-1; 12 bases line up with TRBD2. The CDR3 contains 15 residues. The J segment lost 4 bases and the V segment lost 3 bases, leaving 2 bases of the junction unmatched. Germline V gives CDR1 SGHKS, CDR2 YYEKEE (reference sequence). The full variable domain, its missing parts supplied by reference TRBV5-5 and TRBJ2-1, is DAGVTQSPTHLIKTRGQQVTLRCSPISGHKSVSWYQQVLGQGPQFIFQYYEKEERGRGNFPDRFSARQFPNYSSELNVNALLLGDSALYLCASSSTSGGYNEQFFGPGTRLTVL.

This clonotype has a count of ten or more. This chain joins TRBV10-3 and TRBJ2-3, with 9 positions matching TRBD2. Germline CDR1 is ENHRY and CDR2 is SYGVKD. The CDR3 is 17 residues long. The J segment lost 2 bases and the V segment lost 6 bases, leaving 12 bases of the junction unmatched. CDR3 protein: CAISPSLIAGDTDTQYF. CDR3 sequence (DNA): TGTGCCATCAGCCCCTCGTTGATAGCGGGGGACACAGATACGCAGTATTTT.

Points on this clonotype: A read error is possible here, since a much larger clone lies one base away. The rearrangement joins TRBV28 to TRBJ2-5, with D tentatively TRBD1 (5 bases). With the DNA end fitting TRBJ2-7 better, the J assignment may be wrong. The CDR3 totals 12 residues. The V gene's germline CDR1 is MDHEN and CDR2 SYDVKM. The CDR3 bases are TGTACCAGCAGGGCAAGTAGGGGCGAGCAGTACTTC. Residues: CTSRASRGEQYF.

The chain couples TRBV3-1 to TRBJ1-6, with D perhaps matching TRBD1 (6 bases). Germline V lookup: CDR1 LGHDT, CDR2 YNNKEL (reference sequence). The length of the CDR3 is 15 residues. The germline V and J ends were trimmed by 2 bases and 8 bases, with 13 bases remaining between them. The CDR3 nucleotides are TGTGCCAGCAGCCAACGGCCTGGGGGCGATTCACCCCTCCACTTT. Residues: CASSQRPGGDSPLHF.

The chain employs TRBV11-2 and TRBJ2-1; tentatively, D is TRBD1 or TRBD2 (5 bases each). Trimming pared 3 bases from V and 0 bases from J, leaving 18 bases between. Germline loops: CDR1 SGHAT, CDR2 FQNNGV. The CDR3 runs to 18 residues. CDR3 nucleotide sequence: TGTGCCAGCAGCTTTCGCGCCGGGGCAATGAGCTCCTACAATGAGCAGTTCTTC. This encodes CASSFRAGAMSSYNEQFF.

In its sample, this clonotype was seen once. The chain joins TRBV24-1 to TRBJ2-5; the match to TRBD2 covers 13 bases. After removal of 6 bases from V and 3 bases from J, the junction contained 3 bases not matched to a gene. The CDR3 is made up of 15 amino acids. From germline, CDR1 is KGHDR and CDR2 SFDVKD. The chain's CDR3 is CATSRLAGGKETQYF. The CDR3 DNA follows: TGTGCCACCAGTCGACTAGCGGGAGGCAAAGAGACCCAGTACTTC.

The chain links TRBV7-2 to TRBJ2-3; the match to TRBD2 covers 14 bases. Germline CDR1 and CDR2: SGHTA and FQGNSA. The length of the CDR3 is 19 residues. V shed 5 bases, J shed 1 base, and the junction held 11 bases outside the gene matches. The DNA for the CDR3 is TGTGCCAGCAGCAAGGGGCCGGGACTAGCGGGAGTCCGCACAGATACGCAGTATTTT. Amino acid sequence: CASSKGPGLAGVRTDTQYF.

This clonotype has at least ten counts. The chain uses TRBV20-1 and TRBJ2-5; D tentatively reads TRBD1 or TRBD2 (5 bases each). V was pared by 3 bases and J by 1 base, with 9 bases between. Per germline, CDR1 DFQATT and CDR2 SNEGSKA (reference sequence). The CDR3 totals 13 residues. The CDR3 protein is CSASGAGQETQYF. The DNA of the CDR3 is TGCAGTGCTAGCGGGGCAGGCCAAGAGACCCAGTACTTC.

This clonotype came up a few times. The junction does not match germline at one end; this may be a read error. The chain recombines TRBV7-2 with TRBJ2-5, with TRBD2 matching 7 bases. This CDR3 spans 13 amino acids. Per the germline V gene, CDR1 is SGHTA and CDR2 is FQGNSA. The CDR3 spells CASSYNQLATSFF. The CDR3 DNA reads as TGTGCCAGCAGCTATAACCAACTAGCGACCTCATTCTTC.

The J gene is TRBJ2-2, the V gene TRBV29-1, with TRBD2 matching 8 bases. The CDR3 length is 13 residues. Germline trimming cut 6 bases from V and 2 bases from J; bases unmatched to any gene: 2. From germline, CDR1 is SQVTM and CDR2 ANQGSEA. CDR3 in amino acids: CSVAGVNTGELFF. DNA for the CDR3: TGCAGCGTAGCGGGAGTTAACACCGGGGAGCTGTTTTTT.

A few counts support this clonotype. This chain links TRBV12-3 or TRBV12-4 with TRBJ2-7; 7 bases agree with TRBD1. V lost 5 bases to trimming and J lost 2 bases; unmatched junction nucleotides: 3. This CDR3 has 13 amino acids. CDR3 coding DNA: TGTGCCAGCAGTGGGGACAGTACCTACGAGCAGTACTTC. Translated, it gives CASSGDSTYEQYF.

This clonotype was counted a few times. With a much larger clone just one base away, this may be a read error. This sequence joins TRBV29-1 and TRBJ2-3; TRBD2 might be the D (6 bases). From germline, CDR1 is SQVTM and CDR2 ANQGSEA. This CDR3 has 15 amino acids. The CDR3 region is CSVRGLARGGDTRYF. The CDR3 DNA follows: TGCAGCGTCCGAGGGCTAGCGAGGGGTGGCGATACGCGGTATTTT.

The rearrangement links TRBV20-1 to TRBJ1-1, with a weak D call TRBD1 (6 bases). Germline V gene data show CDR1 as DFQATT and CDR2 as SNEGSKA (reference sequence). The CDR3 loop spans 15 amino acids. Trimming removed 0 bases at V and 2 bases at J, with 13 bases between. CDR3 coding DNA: TGCAGTGCTAGAGATCTCGGACAGAGAAACACTGAAGCTTTCTTT. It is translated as CSARDLGQRNTEAFF.

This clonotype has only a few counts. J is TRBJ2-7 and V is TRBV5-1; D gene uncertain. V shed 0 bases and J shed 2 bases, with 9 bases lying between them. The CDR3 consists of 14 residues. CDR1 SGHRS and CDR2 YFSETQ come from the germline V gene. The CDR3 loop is CASSLGKGPYEQYF. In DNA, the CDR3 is TGCGCCAGCAGCTTGGGAAAAGGGCCCTACGAGCAGTACTTC.

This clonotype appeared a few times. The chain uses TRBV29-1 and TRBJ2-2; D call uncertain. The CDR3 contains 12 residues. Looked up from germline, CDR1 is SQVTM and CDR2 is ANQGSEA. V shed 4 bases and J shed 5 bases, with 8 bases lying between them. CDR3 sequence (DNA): TGCAGCGTTGTGCTGGGTACCGGGGAGCTGTTTTTT. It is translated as CSVVLGTGELFF.

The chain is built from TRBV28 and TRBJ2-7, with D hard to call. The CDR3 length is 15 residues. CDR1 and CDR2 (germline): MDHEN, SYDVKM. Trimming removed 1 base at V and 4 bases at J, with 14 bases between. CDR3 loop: CASSLYPVWEYEQYF. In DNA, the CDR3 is TGTGCCAGCAGTTTATATCCAGTCTGGGAATACGAGCAGTACTTC.

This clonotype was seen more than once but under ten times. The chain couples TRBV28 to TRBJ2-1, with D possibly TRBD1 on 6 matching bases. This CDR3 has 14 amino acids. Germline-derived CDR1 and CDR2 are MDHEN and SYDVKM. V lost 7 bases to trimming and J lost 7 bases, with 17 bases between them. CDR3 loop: CASNIGTLKNEQFF. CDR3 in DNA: TGTGCCAGCAACATCGGGACACTTAAAAATGAGCAGTTCTTC.

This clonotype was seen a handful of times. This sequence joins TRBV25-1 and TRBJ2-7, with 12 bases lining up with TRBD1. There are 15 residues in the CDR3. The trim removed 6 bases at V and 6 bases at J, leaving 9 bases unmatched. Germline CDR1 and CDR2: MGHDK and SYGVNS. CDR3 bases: TGTGCCAGCAGCCTACCGGGACAGGGGGCAGTCGAGCAGTACTTC. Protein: CASSLPGQGAVEQYF.

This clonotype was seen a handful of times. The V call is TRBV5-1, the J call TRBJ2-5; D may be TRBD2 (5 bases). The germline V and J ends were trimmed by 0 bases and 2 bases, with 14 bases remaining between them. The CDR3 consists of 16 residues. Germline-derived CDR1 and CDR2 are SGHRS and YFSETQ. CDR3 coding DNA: TGCGCCAGCAGCTTGGCCCCGGGCCTAGCTCAAGAGACCCAGTACTTC. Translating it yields CASSLAPGLAQETQYF.

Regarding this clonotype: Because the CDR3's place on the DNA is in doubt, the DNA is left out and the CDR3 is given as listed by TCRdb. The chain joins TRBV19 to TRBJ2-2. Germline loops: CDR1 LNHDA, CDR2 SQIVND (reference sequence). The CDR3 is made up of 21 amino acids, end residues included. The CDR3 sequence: CASSNTQRGYTFGSGTGELFF.

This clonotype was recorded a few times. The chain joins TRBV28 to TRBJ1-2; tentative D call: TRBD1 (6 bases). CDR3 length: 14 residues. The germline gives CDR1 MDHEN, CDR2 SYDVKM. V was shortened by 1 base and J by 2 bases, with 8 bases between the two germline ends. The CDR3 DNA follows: TGTGCCAGCAGTTTATTTCAGGGGAACTATGGCTACACCTTC. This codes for CASSLFQGNYGYTF.

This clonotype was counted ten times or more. Here the CDR3 reads CSVQTGGYEQYF. The CDR3 region has the DNA TGCAGCGTACAGACAGGGGGCTACGAGCAGTACTTC. J is TRBJ2-7 and V is TRBV29-1; 9 nucleotides match TRBD1. CDR1 and CDR2 from the germline V gene are SQVTM and ANQGSEA. V lost 6 bases, J lost 3 bases, and 3 bases stayed unmatched. CDR3 size: 12 residues.

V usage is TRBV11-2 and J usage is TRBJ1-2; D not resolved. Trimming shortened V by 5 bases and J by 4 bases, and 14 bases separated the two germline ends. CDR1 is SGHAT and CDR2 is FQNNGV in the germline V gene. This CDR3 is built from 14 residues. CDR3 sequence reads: CASSHSGVTYGYTF. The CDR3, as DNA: TGTGCCAGCAGCCATTCTGGGGTAACCTATGGCTACACCTTC.

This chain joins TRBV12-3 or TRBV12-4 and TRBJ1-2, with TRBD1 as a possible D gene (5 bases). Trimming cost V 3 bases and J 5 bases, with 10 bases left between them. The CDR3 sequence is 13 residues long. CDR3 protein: CASSFAGSYGYTF. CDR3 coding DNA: TGTGCCAGCAGTTTTGCAGGGTCTTATGGCTACACCTTC.

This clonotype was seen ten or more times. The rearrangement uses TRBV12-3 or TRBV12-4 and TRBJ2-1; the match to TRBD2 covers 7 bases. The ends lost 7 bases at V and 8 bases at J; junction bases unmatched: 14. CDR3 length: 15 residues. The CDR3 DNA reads TGTGCCAGCACAGCCCGGGGGACTAAGGTATATGAGCAGTTCTTC. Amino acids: CASTARGTKVYEQFF.

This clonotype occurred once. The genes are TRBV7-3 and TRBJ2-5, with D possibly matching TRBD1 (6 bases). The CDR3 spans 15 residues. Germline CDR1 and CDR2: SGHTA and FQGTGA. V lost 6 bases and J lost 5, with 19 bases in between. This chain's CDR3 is CASSSRGVSSETQYF. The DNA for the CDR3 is TGTGCCAGCAGTAGCAGGGGAGTCTCCTCTGAGACCCAGTACTTC.

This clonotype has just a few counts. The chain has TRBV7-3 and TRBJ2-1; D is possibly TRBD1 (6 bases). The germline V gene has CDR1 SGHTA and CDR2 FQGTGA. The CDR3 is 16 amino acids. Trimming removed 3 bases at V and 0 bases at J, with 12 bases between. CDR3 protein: CASSLTGQSSYNEQFF. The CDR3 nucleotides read TGTGCCAGCAGCTTGACCGGACAGAGCTCCTACAATGAGCAGTTCTTC.

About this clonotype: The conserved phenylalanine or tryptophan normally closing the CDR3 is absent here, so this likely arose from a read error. DNA of the CDR3: TGTGCCAGCAGAGTAGGCACAGATACGCAGTATTCT. Its protein product is CASRVGTDTQYS. The rearrangement joins TRBV12-3 or TRBV12-4 to TRBJ2-3; no definite D call. This CDR3 has 12 residues. V was cut by 6 bases and J by 1 base, with 5 bases left in between.

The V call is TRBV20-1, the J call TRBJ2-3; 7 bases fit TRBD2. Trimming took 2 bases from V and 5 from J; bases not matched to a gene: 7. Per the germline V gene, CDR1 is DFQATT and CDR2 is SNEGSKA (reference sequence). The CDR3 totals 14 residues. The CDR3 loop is CSARRLAVGDTQYF. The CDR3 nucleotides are TGCAGTGCTAGACGGCTAGCGGTCGGAGATACGCAGTATTTT.

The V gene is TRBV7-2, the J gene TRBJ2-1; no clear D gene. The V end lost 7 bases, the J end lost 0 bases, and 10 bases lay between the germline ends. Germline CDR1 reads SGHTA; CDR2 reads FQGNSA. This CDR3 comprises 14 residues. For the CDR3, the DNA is TGTGCCAGCAACCTTAATCCCTCCTACAATGAGCAGTTCTTC. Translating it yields CASNLNPSYNEQFF.